This T cell receptor beta chain was sequenced in a study of blood T cell repertoires in COVID-19 (TCRdb year 2020). Notes on the research overall: Collaborator samples came from the United States, Italy and Spain and covered acute and convalescent phases of COVID-19. Where HLA class I and class II types were available, the types were taken from metadata supplied by the sample provider, not from assay-based typing. The repertoires were released in a freely available public database meant as a resource for research on the immune response to SARS-CoV-2. The samples were drawn from two sources: the first 160 participants of the ongoing ImmuneRACE study, and 1,254 subjects contributed by 6 global collaborators. The dataset comprised deeply sampled blood TCRbeta repertoires from subjects exposed to, actively infected with, or recovered from COVID-19. The sample metadata nearly always contained a de-identified subject ID, COVID-19 status, age in years and sex. The material from the prospective study consisted of cDNA or gDNA derived from T cells, B-cell-depleted T cells, or PBMCs.

From a lookup of the germline V gene (reference sequence), CDR1 and CDR2 are PRHDT and FYEKMQ. From its cysteine to its phenylalanine, the CDR3 spans 16 amino acids. The read is trimmed to its CDR3 DNA, 48 bases read in frame from base 1. Trimmed from V: 5 bases; trimmed from J: 7 bases; junction bases lacking a gene match: 11. Collaborating institutions collected whole blood in K2EDTA tubes following their own protocols. For TCRbeta analysis, collaborators shipped samples in one of three forms: frozen whole blood, isolated PBMCs, or DNA extracted from either of those sample types. Remarks on this clone: This clone's antigen is unknown. The sample holds no much larger clone one base away, and base qualities are not on file.

Broader findings and caveats from the paper: The quantity of clinical and demographic metadata differed by source and by participant and was supplied without curation.

TCRbeta CDR3 regions were amplified from genomic DNA using the immunoSEQ Assay, a bias-controlled multiplex PCR. Regarding the original processing steps: The number of nucleated cells in each sample was estimated from the amplification of reference gene primers within the assay. To quantify the absolute abundance of each unique TCRbeta CDR3 rearrangement, sequence reads were collapsed and filtered. Productive Simpson clonality was computed per sample as the square root of Simpson's diversity index over productive rearrangements. The immuneACCESS repertoire file appears here via TCRdb, limited to in-frame rearrangements. These files lack a portion of the clones; in checked studies, under half of the deficit traces to unresolved V genes, and the cause of the others is not known. V and J calls plus clone size are reproduced from that table; the DNA served to infer D and trimming. For this sample there are about 97,000 clones; 80% to 90% appear just once. Jointly, the top ten make up just under 20% of the sample.

Rearrangement joined TRBV13 to TRBJ2-5; a stretch of 12 junction bases matches TRBD2. The receptor was isolated from a human donor in a cohort sampled during active COVID-19. The sequencing sample was made of peripheral blood. The encoded CDR3 is CASSKTSGGFVGTQYF. In nucleotides, the sequence is TGTGCCAGCAGCAAGACTAGCGGGGGTTTCGTGGGGACCCAGTACTTC.